This TCR beta chain was identified during a study of cytomegalovirus exposure and HLA in healthy donors. Points from the study as a whole: Some TCR beta chains (more than 150 of them) were listed as cytomegalovirus-associated.

The CDR3 is 14 residues long. Germline V gives CDR1 SGHRS, CDR2 YFSETQ. V trimming: 3 bases; J trimming: 2 bases; junction bases outside the gene matches: 0. The PCR had 60 Vbeta and 13 Jbeta primers. Original data processing: The count from a later analysis was tens of millions of unique TCR beta chains, some 10 million of them shared. Profiled with immunoSEQ multiplex PCR; TCRdb holds only in-frame clones, not every one. V and J calls and clone size are copied from that table; D and trimming were computed from the DNA. This table holds about 100,000 clones, 65% to 85% found once. As regards this clone: Its antigen is not known.

Sequencing used PBMCs. The sequence derives from a man aged 25 to 40 in good health and CMV-seronegative. V gene TRBV5-1 combines with J gene TRBJ2-5; 11 nucleotides align to TRBD2. The CDR3 coding sequence is TGCGCCAGCAGCTGGACTAGCGGGCAAGAGACCCAGTACTTC. It encodes CASSWTSGQETQYF.